The 15 T cell receptor beta chains in this list originate from one sample, sequenced in a study of T cells in Graves' hyperthyroidism and ophthalmopathy. The source material, RNA transcripts, was used to amplify TCR beta CDR3 regions. The study used the HTBI primer set for a first-round RT-PCR of the TCR CDR3. Via MiXCR, TCRdb re-called the multiplex PCR reads, giving one row per CDR3 protein. The sample yields over 450,000 distinct CDR3 sequences, about an eighth seen once. Material: blood. The receptors shown here come from a woman between 18 and 30 years old with Graves' hyperthyroidism.

This clonotype was seen ten or more times. CDR3 coding DNA: TGTGCCAGCAGCCATAACGGGGGTCGGGAGACCCAGTACTTC. Its protein product is CASSHNGGRETQYF. This sequence joins TRBV7-9 and TRBJ2-5; maybe TRBD2 (6 bases). CDR1 is SEHNR, CDR2 FQNEAQ, per germline (reference sequence). Between the trimmed V and J ends, which lost 5 bases and 5 bases, there was a span of 15 bases. The CDR3 is 14 residues long.

This chain joins TRBV12-3 or TRBV12-4 and TRBJ1-5, with TRBD1 matching over 8 bases. Trimming at V came to 5 bases and at J to 7 bases, leaving 10 bases not matched to a gene. CDR3 size: 15 residues. The CDR3 coding sequence is TGTGCCAGCAGTAGACAGGGGTCCATTTGGCAGCCCCAGCATTTT. The encoded protein is CASSRQGSIWQPQHF.

This clonotype was detected many times. The rearrangement uses TRBV11-3 and TRBJ2-2; the D call may be TRBD1 or TRBD2 (5 bases each). The ends were cut back, 5 bases at V and 4 bases at J, with 14 bases in the middle. From germline, CDR1 is SGHNT and CDR2 YENEEA. This CDR3 has 15 amino acids. CDR3 in amino acids: CASSTQGVGTGELFF. CDR3 bases: TGTGCCAGCAGCACCCAGGGAGTAGGCACCGGGGAGCTGTTTTTT.

This clonotype was counted many times. The chain's CDR3 is CASSSTSGGLSTDTQYF. The CDR3 DNA follows: TGTGCCAGCAGCTCCACTAGCGGCGGACTTAGCACAGATACGCAGTATTTT. The gene calls are TRBV11-3 and TRBJ2-3; 8 positions agree with TRBD2. The CDR3 covers 17 residues. V gave up 4 bases and J gave up 0 bases; unmatched junction bases: 9. Germline assignment: CDR1 SGHNT and CDR2 YENEEA.

This clonotype was detected ten times or more. The rearrangement uses TRBV12-5 and TRBJ2-7; 7 bases match TRBD1. Germline CDR1 and CDR2: LGHNT and FRNRAP. The CDR3 has 12 residues. Trimming cost V 5 bases and J 5 bases; bases outside gene matches: 3. The CDR3 spells CASGRQGDEQYV. CDR3 bases: TGTGCTAGTGGTCGACAGGGTGACGAGCAGTACGTC.

This clonotype was counted ten times or more. The chain combines TRBV12-3 or TRBV12-4 with TRBJ2-3; 9 bases are a match to TRBD2. V shed 6 bases, J shed 2 bases, and the junction held 9 bases outside the gene matches. CDR3 size: 16 residues. CDR3 in amino acids: CASSLRRGRVTDTQYF. The DNA of the CDR3 is TGTGCCAGCAGCTTGCGACGCGGGAGGGTCACAGATACGCAGTATTTT.

This clonotype appeared many times. The V and J genes are TRBV7-6 and TRBJ1-6; 7 positions match TRBD1. The V and J ends lost 4 bases and 7 bases, in that order; junction bases with no gene match: 10. The V gene's germline CDR1 is SGHVS and CDR2 FNYEAQ. The CDR3 consists of 16 residues. The CDR3 loop reads CASSSSGQPQNSPLHF. The CDR3 DNA is TGTGCCAGCAGCTCGTCGGGACAGCCACAAAATTCACCCCTCCACTTT.

This clonotype was recorded many times. The CDR3 DNA is TGTGCCAGCAGTTTCGGGCAAGGCAGTAGTTCACCCCTCCACTTT. Translating it yields CASSFGQGSSSPLHF. The chain links TRBV12-3 or TRBV12-4 to TRBJ1-6; no reliable D call. The CDR3 loop spans 15 amino acids. V was clipped by 3 bases and J by 9 bases, with 15 bases between them.

This clonotype was observed many times. The rearrangement links TRBV11-1 to TRBJ2-3; TRBD2 agrees at 7 bases. The germline V gene has CDR1 SGHAT and CDR2 FQDESV (reference sequence). Trimming removed 1 base from V and 3 bases from J; junction bases left unmatched: 7. CDR3 length: 16 amino acids. CDR3 coding DNA: TGTGCCAGCAGCTTAGAACTAGCGTCGAGGACAGATACGCAGTATTTT. Translation gives CASSLELASRTDTQYF.

In nucleotides, the CDR3 is TGTGCCACGGGACAGGCTATTGAAGCTTTCTTT. Protein product: CATGQAIEAFF. The chain employs TRBV30 and TRBJ1-1; 8 bases are shared with TRBD1. This CDR3 spans 11 amino acids. Germline CDR1 GTSNPN, CDR2 SVGIG (reference sequence). After removal of 8 bases from V and 7 bases from J, the junction contained 6 bases not matched to a gene.

This clonotype was detected a few times. This chain joins TRBV20-1 and TRBJ2-5; D not certain. The germline V gene has CDR1 DFQATT and CDR2 SNEGSKA (reference sequence). Trimming left V 4 bases short and J 2 bases short, with 14 bases between. The CDR3 is 14 amino acids. The CDR3: CSATYPGRQETQYF. CDR3 bases: TGCAGTGCTACTTATCCGGGCAGACAAGAGACCCAGTACTTC.

This clonotype occurred a few times. The chain joins TRBV9 to TRBJ2-3, with D maybe TRBD2 (6 bases). The CDR3 totals 16 residues. Germline V gives CDR1 SGDLS, CDR2 YYNGEE. V lost 4 bases and J lost 5, with 20 bases in between. CDR3 region: CASSLPIVGGEDTQYF. CDR3 DNA: TGTGCCAGCAGCCTCCCCATAGTTGGCGGGGAAGATACGCAGTATTTT. Full variable domain (remainder filled in from reference TRBV9 and TRBJ2-3): DSGVTQTPKHLITATGQRVTLRCSPRSGDLSVYWYQQSLDQGLQFLIQYYNGEERAKGNILERFSAQQFPDLHSELNLSSLELGDSALYFCASSLPIVGGEDTQYFGPGTRLTVL.

The V call is TRBV7-2, the J call TRBJ1-5, with D possibly matching TRBD1 (5 bases). The V and J ends lost 1 base and 4 bases respectively, with 11 bases between them. Per the germline V gene, CDR1 is SGHTA and CDR2 is FQGNSA. The CDR3 has 15 amino acids. CDR3 DNA sequence: TGTGCCAGCAGCTTAGAGGGGTCGGGGAATCAGCCCCAGCATTTT. This encodes CASSLEGSGNQPQHF.

This clonotype was found many times. A read error may explain this, as a much larger clone is one base away. The rearrangement uses TRBV7-6 and TRBJ2-5; D is undetermined. The germline CDR1 and CDR2 sequences are SGHVS and FNYEAQ. CDR3 length: 11 residues. CDR3 bases: TGTGCCAGCAGCTCCCAAAAGACCCAGTACTTC. It yields the protein CASSSQKTQYF.

This clonotype appeared a few times. The chain carries TRBV15 and TRBJ1-6; no clear D. V was cut by 0 bases and J by 0 bases, with 12 bases left in between. Germline lookup yields CDR1 LNHNV and CDR2 YYDKDF (reference sequence). There are 18 residues in the CDR3. CDR3 nucleotides: TGTGCCACCAGCAGAGATGAGCGGGGAAGCTCCTATAATTCACCCCTCCACTTT. Encoded protein: CATSRDERGSSYNSPLHF.